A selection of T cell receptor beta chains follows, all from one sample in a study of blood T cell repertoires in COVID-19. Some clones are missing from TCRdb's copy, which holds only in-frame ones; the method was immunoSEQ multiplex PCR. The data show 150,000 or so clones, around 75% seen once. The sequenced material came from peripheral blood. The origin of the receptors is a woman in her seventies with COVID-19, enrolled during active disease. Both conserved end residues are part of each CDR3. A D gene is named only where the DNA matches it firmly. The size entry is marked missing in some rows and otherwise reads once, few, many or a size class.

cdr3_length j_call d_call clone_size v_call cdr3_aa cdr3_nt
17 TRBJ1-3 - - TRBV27 CASTSPGGPSGGNTIYF TGTGCCAGTACCTCACCCGGGGGGCCCAGCGGTGGAAACACCATATATTTT
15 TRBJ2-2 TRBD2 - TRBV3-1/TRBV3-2 CASSQGPGGHGELFF TGTGCCAGCAGCCAAGGTCCGGGGGGTCACGGGGAGCTGTTTTTT
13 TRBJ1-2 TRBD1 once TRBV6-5 CASRTRGAIGYTF TGTGCCAGCAGGACCAGGGGGGCGATCGGCTACACCTTC
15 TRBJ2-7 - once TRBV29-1 CSVVVGYGASYEQYF TGCAGCGTTGTTGTGGGTTACGGAGCCTCCTACGAGCAGTACTTC
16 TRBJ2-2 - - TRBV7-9 CASSPETAWNTGELFF TGTGCCAGCAGCCCCGAGACAGCCTGGAACACCGGGGAGCTGTTTTTT
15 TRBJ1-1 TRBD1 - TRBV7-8 CASRGQVSGDTEAFF TGTGCCAGCAGAGGACAGGTTTCGGGGGACACTGAAGCTTTCTTT
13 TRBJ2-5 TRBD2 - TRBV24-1 CATKAGGQETQYF TGTGCCACCAAAGCGGGGGGCCAGGAGACCCAGTACTTC
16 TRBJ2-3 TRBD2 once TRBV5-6 CASSLMRGGPRDTQYF TGTGCCAGCAGCTTGATGCGGGGGGGCCCGAGAGATACGCAGTATTTT
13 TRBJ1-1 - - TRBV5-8 CASSLSGGGEAFF TGTGCCAGCAGCTTGTCCGGGGGTGGTGAAGCTTTCTTT
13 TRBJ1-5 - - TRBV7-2 CASSPTGNQPQHF TGTGCCAGCAGCCCTACAGGGAATCAGCCCCAGCATTTT
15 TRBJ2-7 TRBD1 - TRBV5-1 CASSHPGTGGYEQYF TGCGCCAGCAGCCATCCCGGGACAGGCGGGTACGAGCAGTACTTC
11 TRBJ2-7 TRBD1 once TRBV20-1 CSGDRVYEQYF TGCAGTGGGGACAGGGTTTACGAGCAGTACTTC
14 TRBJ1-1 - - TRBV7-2 CASSLRGPNTEAFF TGTGCCAGCAGCCTCAGGGGCCCGAACACTGAAGCTTTCTTT
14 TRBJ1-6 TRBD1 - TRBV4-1 CASSQDRGGSPLHF TGCGCCAGCAGCCAGGACAGGGGAGGGTCACCCCTCCACTTT